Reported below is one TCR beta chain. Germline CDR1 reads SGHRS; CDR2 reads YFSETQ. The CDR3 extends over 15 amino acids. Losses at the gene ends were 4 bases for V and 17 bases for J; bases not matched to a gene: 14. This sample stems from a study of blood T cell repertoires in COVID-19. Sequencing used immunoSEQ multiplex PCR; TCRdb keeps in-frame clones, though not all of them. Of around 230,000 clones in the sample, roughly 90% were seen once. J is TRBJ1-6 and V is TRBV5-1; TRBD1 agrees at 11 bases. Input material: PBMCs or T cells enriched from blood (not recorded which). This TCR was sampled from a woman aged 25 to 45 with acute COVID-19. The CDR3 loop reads CASSPTGTGGSPIHF. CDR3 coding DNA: TGCGCCAGCAGCCCAACCGGGACAGGGGGTTCCCCTATCCACTTT.